This note documents a single TCR beta chain sequence. CDR3 length equals 14 residues. Between the trimmed V and J ends, which lost 0 bases and 4 bases, there was a span of 9 bases. Per the germline V gene, CDR1 is LNHNV and CDR2 is YYDKDF (reference sequence). The data derive from a study of long-term antiretroviral therapy in people with HIV. The assay used was immunoSEQ (version v3.0), run at survey level. Some clones are missing from TCRdb's copy, which holds only in-frame ones; the method was immunoSEQ multiplex PCR. The table lists roughly 15,000 clones, approximately 90% of them singletons. V and J are TRBV15 and TRBJ1-2; D unresolved. Sequencing used unsorted PBMCs, obtained 0.6 years after starting antiretroviral therapy. The sequence was collected from a woman in her thirties or forties with HIV. For the CDR3, the DNA is TGTGCCACCAGCAGAGATACTGTCTCCTATGGCTACACCTTC. Its protein product is CATSRDTVSYGYTF.